The next 25 T cell receptor beta chains were all read from a single sample in a study of T-cell memory formation after mild COVID-19. TCRdb re-called the 5' RACE reads through MiXCR, storing one row per CDR3 protein. The table lists roughly 68,000 distinct CDR3 sequences, around 17% of them singletons. Sequences were obtained from PBMCs or a T cell subset sorted from them (not recorded which). The receptor source for this set is an adult woman who had mild COVID-19 (a few samples of this study predate the infection). Cell type and time point are not known.

This clonotype was observed a few times. The chain links TRBV29-1 to TRBJ2-2; perhaps TRBD1 as D (6 bases). This CDR3 contains 15 residues. Per the germline V gene, CDR1 is SQVTM and CDR2 is ANQGSEA. The V and J ends lost 6 bases and 5 bases respectively, with 19 bases between them. CDR3 coding DNA: TGCAGCGTCTCAAAACAGGGCGCAGGGACCGGGGAGCTGTTTTTT. Translated, it gives CSVSKQGAGTGELFF.

CDR3 protein: CASSIGGTMLFF. The CDR3 DNA reads TGTGCCAGTAGTATAGGAGGGACGATGCTGTTTTTT. The chain is built from TRBV19 and TRBJ1-4; TRBD1 might be the D (5 bases). The CDR3 is made up of 12 amino acids. V was clipped by 1 base and J by 14 bases, with 11 bases between them. From germline, CDR1 is LNHDA and CDR2 SQIVND (reference sequence).

Turning to this clonotype: The missing conserved phenylalanine or tryptophan at the end of this CDR3 makes a read error likely. Because the CDR3's place on the DNA is in doubt, the DNA is left out and the CDR3 is given as listed by TCRdb. The chain carries TRBV7-9 and TRBJ2-3; the table calls TRBD1, which could not be checked here. The CDR3 spans 14 residues, counting both ends. Germline V gives CDR1 SEHNR, CDR2 FQNEAQ (reference sequence). The CDR3 region is CASSLDALGAPLCR.

This clonotype was detected only a few times. The V and J genes are TRBV27 and TRBJ2-1; D perhaps matches TRBD1 (6 bases). CDR3 length equals 15 residues. Germline CDR1 MNHEY, CDR2 SMNVEV (reference sequence). Trimming shortened V by 5 bases and J by 4 bases, and 15 bases separated the two germline ends. The CDR3 loop reads CASSHGQSSYNEQFF. The CDR3 DNA is TGTGCCAGCAGTCACGGACAGAGTTCATACAATGAGCAGTTCTTC.

The rearrangement joins TRBV18 to TRBJ1-2; D might be TRBD1 (5 bases). In germline, CDR1 is KGHSH, CDR2 LQKENI. This CDR3 has 19 residues. V was cut by 2 bases and J by 6 bases, with 28 bases left in between. This chain's CDR3 is CASSPYTSDRLTASHGYTF. The CDR3 region has the DNA TGTGCCAGCTCACCATACACCTCTGACAGACTAACCGCTTCTCATGGCTACACCTTC.

This CDR3 is CASSWATDYEQYF. The CDR3 DNA is TGTGCCAGCAGCTGGGCTACCGACTACGAGCAGTACTTC. The chain combines TRBV7-2 with TRBJ2-7; no clear D. V was trimmed by 4 bases and J by 3 bases, leaving 10 bases between them. CDR1 and CDR2 (germline): SGHTA, FQGNSA. The CDR3 spans 13 residues.

This chain joins TRBV27 and TRBJ2-7, with D uncertain. Trimming stripped 6 bases from V and 0 bases from J, with 9 bases between. The CDR3 spans 13 residues. From germline, CDR1 is MNHEY and CDR2 SMNVEV (reference sequence). The CDR3 reads CASSPKISYEQYF. Here the CDR3 DNA reads TGTGCCAGCAGCCCAAAGATCTCCTACGAGCAGTACTTC.

V gene TRBV13 combines with J gene TRBJ2-1; D not certain. CDR1 is PRHDT and CDR2 is FYEKMQ in the germline V gene (reference sequence). The CDR3 loop spans 11 amino acids. Trimming took 5 bases from V and 7 from J, leaving 6 bases between them. The CDR3 DNA is TGTGCCAGCAGCACCCGTAATGAGCAGTTCTTC. Translating it yields CASSTRNEQFF. The entire variable domain, with the rest obtained from reference TRBV13 and TRBJ2-1, is as follows: AAGVIQSPRHLIKEKRETATLKCYPIPRHDTVYWYQQGPGQDPQFLISFYEKMQSDKGSIPDRFSAQQFSDYHSELNMSSLELGDSALYFCASSTRNEQFFGPGTRLTVL.

This clonotype was recorded many times. This chain links TRBV11-3 with TRBJ2-1, with 11 bases that match TRBD2. V lost 5 bases and J lost 5; bases outside the gene matches: 8. CDR1 is SGHNT and CDR2 is YENEEA in the germline V gene. The CDR3 runs to 16 residues. The CDR3 loop reads CASSTLAGGVHNEQFF. In DNA, the CDR3 is TGTGCCAGCAGCACCCTAGCGGGAGGAGTCCACAATGAGCAGTTCTTC.

There are many counts of this clonotype. The gene calls are TRBV4-2 and TRBJ2-7; weak D call: TRBD2 (6 bases). Germline V gene lookup returns CDR1 LGHNA and CDR2 YNFKEQ. The CDR3 extends over 15 amino acids. Trimming removed 0 bases from V and 2 bases from J, with 11 bases in between. CDR3 coding DNA: TGTGCCAGCAGCCAAGATAGCGGCGGGACCTACGAGCAGTACTTC. Translating gives CASSQDSGGTYEQYF.

V and J are TRBV11-2 and TRBJ2-5; a possible D gene is TRBD2 (6 bases). The V end lost 3 bases, the J end lost 5 bases, and 16 bases lay between the germline ends. CDR3 length: 15 amino acids. Per the germline V gene, CDR1 is SGHAT and CDR2 is FQNNGV. The CDR3, as DNA: TGTGCCAGCAGCTTCCCAGTGGGGGAGGAGGAGACCCAGTACTTC. As protein: CASSFPVGEEETQYF.

This clonotype was recorded a few times. This sequence joins TRBV20-1 and TRBJ2-7, with TRBD2 matching 7 bases. The CDR3 covers 15 residues. The V and J ends lost 2 bases and 5 bases, in that order; junction bases with no gene match: 12. CDR1 and CDR2 from the germline V gene are DFQATT and SNEGSKA (reference sequence). CDR3 sequence: CSARTGTTRLHEQYF. CDR3 in DNA: TGCAGTGCTAGAACCGGGACTACGAGGCTGCACGAGCAGTACTTC.

V gene TRBV15 combines with J gene TRBJ2-3; D assignment may be TRBD1 or TRBD2 (8 bases each). Germline values: CDR1 LNHNV, CDR2 YYDKDF (reference sequence). This CDR3 is 16 amino acids long. V shed 4 bases and J shed 5 bases, with 19 bases lying between them. CDR3 protein: CATSILRQGTRDTQYF. For the CDR3, the DNA is TGTGCCACCAGCATACTACGACAGGGGACTAGAGATACGCAGTATTTT.

The chain couples TRBV6-5 to TRBJ2-5, with TRBD2 identical over 7 bases. The CDR3 consists of 15 residues. The V gene's germline CDR1 is MNHEY and CDR2 SVGAGI. Trimming cost V 2 bases and J 11 bases; bases outside gene matches: 14. The CDR3 is CASSYSHTSDAAQYF. In DNA form, the CDR3 reads TGTGCCAGCAGTTACAGTCACACTAGCGACGCAGCACAGTACTTC.

V gene TRBV27 combines with J gene TRBJ2-3; D is unclear. The CDR3 is made up of 14 amino acids. From germline, CDR1 is MNHEY and CDR2 SMNVEV (reference sequence). V lost 10 bases to trimming and J lost 4 bases, with 18 bases between them. The CDR3 DNA reads as TGTGCCACCAGAGCCCAAGTGTGGGCAGATACGCAGTATTTT. Amino acids: CATRAQVWADTQYF.

This sequence joins TRBV7-3 and TRBJ2-2; D remains unclear. The germline V and J ends were trimmed by 5 bases and 6 bases, with 7 bases remaining between them. There are 12 residues in the CDR3. The germline V gene has CDR1 SGHTA and CDR2 FQGTGA. The CDR3: CASSRRAGELFF. The CDR3 DNA reads TGTGCCAGCAGCCGTAGGGCCGGGGAGCTGTTTTTT.

In this sample, this clonotype turned up a few times. The rearrangement joins TRBV12-3 or TRBV12-4 to TRBJ2-3; D ambiguous. V gave up 6 bases and J gave up 6 bases, with 7 bases separating them. This CDR3 contains 11 residues. The CDR3 coding sequence is TGTGCCAGCAGGGGTGGGGATACGCAGTATTTT. This sequence encodes CASRGGDTQYF.

This clonotype occurred a few times. V usage is TRBV27 and J usage is TRBJ2-1; TRBD1 matches 9 bases. This CDR3 region has 15 residues. Trimming at V came to 6 bases and at J to 4 bases, leaving 7 bases not matched to a gene. Germline V gene data show CDR1 as MNHEY and CDR2 as SMNVEV (reference sequence). The CDR3 nucleotides are TGTGCCAGCAGGACTACAGGGGGCGCTTACAATGAGCAGTTCTTC. This sequence encodes CASRTTGGAYNEQFF.

The chain recombines TRBV7-6 with TRBJ2-2; D is unresolved. V lost 0 bases and J 0 bases, leaving 14 bases between the germline ends. CDR3 length: 18 residues. The germline CDR1 and CDR2 sequences are SGHVS and FNYEAQ. CDR3 in amino acids: CASSLALRTTTNTGELFF. For the CDR3, the DNA is TGTGCCAGCAGCTTAGCGCTGAGGACCACTACGAACACCGGGGAGCTGTTTTTT.

This clonotype was detected many times. The chain is built from TRBV12-5 and TRBJ1-1, with D possibly being TRBD1 (6 bases). Germline loops: CDR1 LGHNT, CDR2 FRNRAP. V was clipped by 1 base and J by 2 bases, with 11 bases between them. This CDR3 is built from 15 residues. CDR3 amino acids: CASGLAGTYNTEAFF. The CDR3 nucleotides read TGTGCTAGTGGTTTGGCTGGGACATACAACACTGAAGCTTTCTTT.

The table lists this clonotype with a few counts. The chain links TRBV7-7 to TRBJ1-1; tentatively, D is TRBD1 (6 bases). The ends were cut back, 5 bases at V and 11 bases at J, with 18 bases in the middle. Germline V gives CDR1 SSHAT, CDR2 FNYEAQ (reference sequence). The CDR3 is 13 residues long. The DNA of the CDR3 is TGTGCCAGCAGCCCGAACCCGGGGGGGCGTGCTTTCTTT. This sequence encodes CASSPNPGGRAFF.

This clonotype was observed a handful of times. For the CDR3, the DNA is TGTGCCAGCAGCCCGAGCCGATATCGGGGTAACACCGGGGAGCTGTTTTTT. It yields the protein CASSPSRYRGNTGELFF. This chain joins TRBV27 and TRBJ2-2; a weak D match, TRBD2 (5 bases). The CDR3 length is 17 residues. Germline-derived CDR1 and CDR2 are MNHEY and SMNVEV (reference sequence). V lost 6 bases to trimming and J lost 2 bases, with 19 bases between them.

The chain combines TRBV5-4 with TRBJ2-5, with no clear D. Germline V gene sequence: CDR1 SGHNT, CDR2 YYREEE (reference sequence). Trimming pared 3 bases from V and 2 bases from J, leaving 11 bases between. The CDR3 is made up of 14 amino acids. The CDR3 nucleotides read TGTGCCAGCAGCTCTCAGGACCTACAAGAGACCCAGTACTTC. Protein: CASSSQDLQETQYF.

The chain couples TRBV20-1 to TRBJ2-7; tentatively, D is TRBD2 (6 bases). The CDR3 consists of 15 residues. Per the germline V gene, CDR1 is DFQATT and CDR2 is SNEGSKA (reference sequence). V was clipped by 0 bases and J by 3 bases, with 15 bases between them. This CDR3 reads CSARDTSQLGYEQYF. The CDR3 DNA reads TGCAGTGCTAGAGATACTAGCCAGTTAGGCTACGAGCAGTACTTC.

The rearrangement uses TRBV4-1 and TRBJ1-1; D possibly corresponds to TRBD1 (5 bases). CDR1 and CDR2 from the germline V gene are MGHRA and YSYEKL. The CDR3 runs 13 residues. V was cut by 2 bases and J by 4 bases, with 8 bases left in between. In nucleotides, the CDR3 is TGCGCCAGCAGCCAAATGGGGGGCACTGAAGCTTTCTTT. Its protein product is CASSQMGGTEAFF.